Sequencing of this TCR beta chain was carried out in a study of CD8+ T cells in alopecia areata. About the study: Patients in the treated group were given tofacitinib by mouth, 5 to 10 mg twice a day.

Trimming left V 2 bases short and J 0 bases short, with 10 bases between. Per the germline V gene, CDR1 is SGHTA and CDR2 is FQGNSA. This CDR3 is built from 16 residues. With regard to this clone: The antigen is unknown.

RNA was isolated and reverse transcribed to cDNA, the sequencing template. The assay was immunoSEQ multiplex PCR, and TCRdb's table has in-frame clones only and misses some. The top ten clones hold approximately 17% of a sample with fewer than 80,000 clones, 50% to 75% of them seen once. Whole-study findings and limits: Affected lesional scalp, above all in alopecia totalis/universalis, was more clonal than normal scalp. Sequence data from scalp samples additionally include resident alphabeta T cells of normal skin.

Cell sorting was applied to PBMCs, and CD4+ and CD8+ T cells were collected. This clonotype originated in a human donor with alopecia areata. The chain carries TRBV7-2 and TRBJ1-4; the D is unclear. Sequenced here: CD8+ T cells sorted from blood, sampled at week 0. The CDR3 DNA is TGTGCCAGCAGCTTACGATTTTACGCAACTAATGAAAAACTGTTTTTT. This translates into CASSLRFYATNEKLFF.